This TCR beta chain came from a study of synovial regulatory T cells in juvenile arthritis. Study-level results: Blood Treg cells that were inflammation-associated showed lower TCR diversity than other blood Treg cells.

The CDR3 contains 15 residues. No DNA has been recorded. The germline CDR1 and CDR2 sequences are SGHNT and YYREEE (reference sequence). About this clone: Antigen: not known.

Patients were aged median about 12 years with disease lasting median roughly seven years. Repertoires were generated with immunoSEQ multiplex PCR, while TCRdb's copy carries only in-frame clones and drops some. Here the sample table reports some 9,200 clones. This TCR was recovered from a donor aged 2-35 years with juvenile idiopathic arthritis. This sequence joins TRBV5-4 and TRBJ2-1; the TRBD2 assignment by TCRdb is unverifiable without DNA. Sequencing used Treg cells from blood. The subset: remaining (HLA-DR-negative) circulating blood Treg cells. CDR3 sequence: CASSVELAGYNEQFF.